This T cell receptor (beta chain) was retrieved from a study of T cell responses to AZD1222 COVID-19 vaccine. The overall study: Second-dose intervals near 4 or 12 weeks were combined. Study outcomes and limitations: Mostly white British, mostly female donors; authors suggested clonal diversity may be underestimated.

Sequencing was performed with immunoSEQ multiplex PCR; in TCRdb, only in-frame clones are kept and a portion is missing. Of around 84,000 clones in the sample, about 84% are singletons; the top ten hold over 8%. V was clipped by 8 bases and J by 0 bases, with 4 bases between them. Per germline, CDR1 MDHEN and CDR2 SYDVKM. The CDR3 is 11 amino acids. Worth noting for this clone: Its antigen is undetermined.

The rearrangement uses TRBV28 and TRBJ1-2; D is unresolved. The clonotype was recovered from an adult in good health. The source material was peripheral blood, sampled on day 0 of AZD1222 vaccination. CDR3: CASAANYGYTF. The DNA of the CDR3 is TGTGCCAGCGCCGCTAACTATGGCTACACCTTC.